The clone carrying this T cell receptor beta chain occurred many times. TCRdb recomputed calls from the RACE reads with MiXCR, one row per CDR3 protein. This sample has tens of thousands of distinct CDR3 sequences, with roughly 10% found just once. The time point: patch test 3, about 24 weeks after DPC sensitization. Treatment indicated: therapeutic diphenylcyclopropenone sensitization with weekly scalp DPC. The data were taken from a study of human T cells and chemical hapten exposure. This CDR3 spans 19 amino acids. The germline V gene has CDR1 SNHLY and CDR2 FYNNEI. Trimming took off 0 bases at V and 0 bases at J, with 18 bases between the two ends.

Specimen: whole blood, collected in connection with sensitization to the hapten diphenylcyclopropenone (DPC). This clonotype was sampled from a woman younger than 45 with alopecia areata. Some clones in this sample may be carry-over from other donors' samples. V and J are TRBV2 and TRBJ1-3, with no clear D. Here the CDR3 DNA reads TGTGCCAGCAGTGAAGCCAGTTTAGGACTCCTACACTCTGGAAACACCATATATTTT. Translated: CASSEASLGLLHSGNTIYF.